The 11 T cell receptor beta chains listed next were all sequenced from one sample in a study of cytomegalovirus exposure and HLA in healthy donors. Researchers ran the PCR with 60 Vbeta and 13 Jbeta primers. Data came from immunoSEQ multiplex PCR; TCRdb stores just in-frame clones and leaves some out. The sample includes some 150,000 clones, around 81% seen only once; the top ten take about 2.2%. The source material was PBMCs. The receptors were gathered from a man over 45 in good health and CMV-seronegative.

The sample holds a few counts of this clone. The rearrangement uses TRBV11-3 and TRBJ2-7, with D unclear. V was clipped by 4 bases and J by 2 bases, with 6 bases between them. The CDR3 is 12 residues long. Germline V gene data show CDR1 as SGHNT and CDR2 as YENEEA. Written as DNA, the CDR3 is TGTGCCAGCAGCTACAGAACCTACGAGCAGTACTTC. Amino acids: CASSYRTYEQYF.

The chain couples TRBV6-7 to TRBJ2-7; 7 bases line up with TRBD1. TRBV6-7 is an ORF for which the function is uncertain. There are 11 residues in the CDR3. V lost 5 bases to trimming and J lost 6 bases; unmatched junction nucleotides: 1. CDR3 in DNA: TGTGCCAGCAGTCCAGGGGGCGAGCAGTACTTC. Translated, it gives CASSPGGEQYF.

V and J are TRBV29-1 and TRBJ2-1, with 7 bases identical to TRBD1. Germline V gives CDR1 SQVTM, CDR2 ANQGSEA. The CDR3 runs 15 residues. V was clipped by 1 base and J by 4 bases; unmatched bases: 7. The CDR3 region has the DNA TGCAGCGTTGAAGGGGTAGTGACAGGGTACAATGAGCAGTTCTTC. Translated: CSVEGVVTGYNEQFF.

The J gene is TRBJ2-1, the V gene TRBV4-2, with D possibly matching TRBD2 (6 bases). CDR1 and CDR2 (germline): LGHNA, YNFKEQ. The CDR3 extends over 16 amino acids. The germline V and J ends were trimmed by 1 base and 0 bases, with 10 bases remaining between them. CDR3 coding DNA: TGTGCCAGCAGCCAAGCGGAGGGAACCTCCTACAATGAGCAGTTCTTC. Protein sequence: CASSQAEGTSYNEQFF.

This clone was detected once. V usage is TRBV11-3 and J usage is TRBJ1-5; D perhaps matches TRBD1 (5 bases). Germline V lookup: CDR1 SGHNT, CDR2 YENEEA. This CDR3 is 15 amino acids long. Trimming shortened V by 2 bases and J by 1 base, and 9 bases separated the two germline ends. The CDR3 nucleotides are TGTGCCAGCAGCTTAAGCGGGGACAGCAATCAGCCCCAGCATTTT. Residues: CASSLSGDSNQPQHF.

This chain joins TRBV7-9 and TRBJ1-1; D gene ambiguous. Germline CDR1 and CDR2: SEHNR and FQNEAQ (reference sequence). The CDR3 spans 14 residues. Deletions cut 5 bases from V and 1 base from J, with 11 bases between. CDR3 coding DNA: TGTGCCAGCAGCCGTCTCCAGCGGAACACTGAAGCTTTCTTT. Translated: CASSRLQRNTEAFF. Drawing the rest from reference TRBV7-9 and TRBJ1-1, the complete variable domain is DTGVSQNPRHKITKRGQNVTFRCDPISEHNRLYWYRQTLGQGPEFLTYFQNEAQLEKSRLLSDRFSAERPKGSFSTLEIQRTEQGDSAMYLCASSRLQRNTEAFFGQGTRLTVV.

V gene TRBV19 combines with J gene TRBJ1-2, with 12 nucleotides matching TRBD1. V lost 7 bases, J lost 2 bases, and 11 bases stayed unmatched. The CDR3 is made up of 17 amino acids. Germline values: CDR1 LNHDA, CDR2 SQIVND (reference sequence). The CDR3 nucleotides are TGTGCCAGTAACAGACCGGGACAGGGGGCGAGGAACTATGGCTACACCTTC. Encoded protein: CASNRPGQGARNYGYTF.

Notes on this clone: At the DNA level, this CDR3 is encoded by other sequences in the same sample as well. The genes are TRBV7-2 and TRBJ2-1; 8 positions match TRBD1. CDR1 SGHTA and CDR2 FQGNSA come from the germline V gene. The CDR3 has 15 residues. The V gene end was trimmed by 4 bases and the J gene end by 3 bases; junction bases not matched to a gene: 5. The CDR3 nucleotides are TGTGCCAGCAGCTCCGACAGGGGCAGCTACAATGAGCAGTTCTTC. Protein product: CASSSDRGSYNEQFF.

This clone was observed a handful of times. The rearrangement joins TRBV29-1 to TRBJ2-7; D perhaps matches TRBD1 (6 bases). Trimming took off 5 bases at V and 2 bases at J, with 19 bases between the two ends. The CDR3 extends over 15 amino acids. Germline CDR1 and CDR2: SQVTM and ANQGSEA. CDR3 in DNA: TGCAGCGTTAGAGGGGGTGCCGGGCATCCCTACGAGCAGTACTTC. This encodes CSVRGGAGHPYEQYF.

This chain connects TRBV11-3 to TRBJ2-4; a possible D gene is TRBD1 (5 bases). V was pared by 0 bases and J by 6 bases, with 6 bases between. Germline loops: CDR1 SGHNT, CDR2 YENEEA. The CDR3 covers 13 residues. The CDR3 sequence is CASSLDDRNIQYF. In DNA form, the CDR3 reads TGTGCCAGCAGCTTAGACGACAGAAACATTCAGTACTTC.

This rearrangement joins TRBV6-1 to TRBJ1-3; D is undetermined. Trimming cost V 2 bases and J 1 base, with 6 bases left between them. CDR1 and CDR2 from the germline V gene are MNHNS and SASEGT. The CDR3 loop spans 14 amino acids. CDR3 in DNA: TGTGCCAGCAGTGAAACTCGTTCTGGAAACACCATATATTTT. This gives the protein CASSETRSGNTIYF.